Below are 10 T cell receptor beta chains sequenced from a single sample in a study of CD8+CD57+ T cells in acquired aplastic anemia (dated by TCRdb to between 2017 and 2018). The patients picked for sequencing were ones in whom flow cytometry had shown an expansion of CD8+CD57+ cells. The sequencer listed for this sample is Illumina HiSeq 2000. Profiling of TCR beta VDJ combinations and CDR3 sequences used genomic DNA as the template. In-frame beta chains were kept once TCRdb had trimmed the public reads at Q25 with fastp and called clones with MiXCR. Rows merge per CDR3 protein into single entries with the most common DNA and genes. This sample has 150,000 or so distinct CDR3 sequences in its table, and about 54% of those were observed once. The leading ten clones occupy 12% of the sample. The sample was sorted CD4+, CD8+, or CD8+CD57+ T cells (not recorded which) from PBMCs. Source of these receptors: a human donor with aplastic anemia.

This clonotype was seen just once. CDR3 sequence: CATSSSWDRKDEKLFF. As DNA, the CDR3 is TGTGCCACCAGCAGCTCCTGGGACAGGAAGGACGAAAAACTGTTTTTT. This rearrangement joins TRBV15 to TRBJ1-4, with 8 bases aligning to TRBD1. CDR1 and CDR2 from the germline V gene are LNHNV and YYDKDF (reference sequence). CDR3 length equals 16 residues. V was clipped by 3 bases and J by 8 bases; unmatched bases: 11.

CDR3: CASCTGTSTGELFF. DNA for the CDR3: TGTGCCAGCTGCACAGGGACGAGCACCGGGGAGCTGTTTTTT. V usage is TRBV12-3 or TRBV12-4 and J usage is TRBJ2-2, with D tentatively TRBD1 (6 bases). The CDR3 is 14 residues long. V dropped 8 bases and J dropped 4 bases, with 14 bases sitting between them.

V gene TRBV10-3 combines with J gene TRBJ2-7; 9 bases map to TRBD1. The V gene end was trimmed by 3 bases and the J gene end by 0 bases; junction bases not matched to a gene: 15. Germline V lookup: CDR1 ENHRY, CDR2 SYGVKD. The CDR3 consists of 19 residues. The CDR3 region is CAISDQPGTGKVGSYEQYF. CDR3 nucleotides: TGTGCCATCAGTGACCAACCGGGGACAGGGAAAGTTGGCTCCTACGAGCAGTACTTC.

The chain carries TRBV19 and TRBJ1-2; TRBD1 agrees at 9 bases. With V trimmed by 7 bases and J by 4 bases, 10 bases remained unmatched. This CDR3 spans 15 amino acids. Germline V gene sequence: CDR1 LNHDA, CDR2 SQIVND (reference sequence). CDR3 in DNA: TGTGCCAGTACCTATACTGTGGACAGGGGCTATGGCTACACCTTC. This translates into CASTYTVDRGYGYTF.

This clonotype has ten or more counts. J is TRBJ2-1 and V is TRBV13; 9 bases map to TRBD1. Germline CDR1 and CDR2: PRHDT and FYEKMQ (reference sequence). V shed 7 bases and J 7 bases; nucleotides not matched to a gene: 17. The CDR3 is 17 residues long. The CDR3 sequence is CASTRRGTGKRMNEQFF. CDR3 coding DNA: TGTGCCAGCACCCGGAGGGGGACAGGGAAAAGGATGAATGAGCAGTTCTTC.

This CDR3 reads CASSGRASEQFF. CDR3 sequence (DNA): TGTGCCAGCAGCGGGCGGGCGAGTGAGCAGTTCTTC. The rearrangement links TRBV9 to TRBJ2-1; TRBD2 is a possible D gene (5 bases). Germline V gives CDR1 SGDLS, CDR2 YYNGEE. Trimming took off 3 bases at V and 9 bases at J, with 10 bases between the two ends. The CDR3 contains 12 residues.

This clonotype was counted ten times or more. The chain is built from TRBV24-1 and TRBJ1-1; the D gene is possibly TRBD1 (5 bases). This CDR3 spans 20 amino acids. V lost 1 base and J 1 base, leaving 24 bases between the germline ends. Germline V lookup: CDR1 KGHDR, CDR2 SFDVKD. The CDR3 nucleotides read TGTGCCACCAGTGATTTAGGGCCCGACAGCCATATGTTGAGGAACACTGAAGCTTTCTTT. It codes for CATSDLGPDSHMLRNTEAFF.

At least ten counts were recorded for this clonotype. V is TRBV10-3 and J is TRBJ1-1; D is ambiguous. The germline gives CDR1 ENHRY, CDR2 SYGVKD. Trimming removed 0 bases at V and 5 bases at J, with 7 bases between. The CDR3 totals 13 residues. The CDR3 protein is CAISESPGTEAFF. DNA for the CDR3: TGTGCCATCAGTGAGTCCCCCGGGACTGAAGCTTTCTTT.

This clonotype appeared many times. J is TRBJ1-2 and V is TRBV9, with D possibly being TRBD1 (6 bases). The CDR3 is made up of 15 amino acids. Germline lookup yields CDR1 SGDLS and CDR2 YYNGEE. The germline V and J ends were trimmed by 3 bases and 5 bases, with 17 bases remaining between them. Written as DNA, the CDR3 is TGTGCCAGCAGCGAGGAGGGGGGGGCCATGTATGGCTACACCTTC. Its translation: CASSEEGGAMYGYTF.

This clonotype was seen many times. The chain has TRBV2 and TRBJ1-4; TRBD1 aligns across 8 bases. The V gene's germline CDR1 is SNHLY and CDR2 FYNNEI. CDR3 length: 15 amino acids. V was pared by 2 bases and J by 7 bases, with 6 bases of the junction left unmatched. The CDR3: CASSEFRGRTEKLFF. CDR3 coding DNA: TGTGCCAGCAGTGAATTCAGGGGGCGAACTGAAAAACTGTTTTTT.